The entry below gives a single TCR beta chain sequence along with its context. Its cognate antigen is unknown. An approximately 200 ng quantity of DNA, approximately 29,000 T cell genomes, went into the sorted-subset replicate PCRs. Sequenced by immunoSEQ multiplex PCR; TCRdb stores in-frame clones only, minus some. The sample has roughly 2.4 million clones, approximately 94% seen once. The sample originates from a study of shared clonotypes between healthy human individuals. Study-level background: Used for every donor were three CD4 naive, three CD4 memory, two CD8 naive and one CD8 memory plate. General study points: Some clonotypes were shared by all four sorted-subset donors, while others were not shared. The non-shared ones had lower generation probabilities than the shared ones. Some naive CD4 clonotypes, around 5%, turned up in common across a few donors.

The germline gives CDR1 MNHNS, CDR2 SASEGT. This CDR3 contains 14 residues. Trimming cost V 5 bases and J 4 bases; bases outside gene matches: 7. Sequencing was performed on naive CD4+ T cells sorted from blood. Subset denoted: CD45RA+ positively selected. The receptor was derived from a man aged 18 to 30 in good health. The rearrangement uses TRBV6-1 and TRBJ2-7, with 8 bases identical to TRBD1. CDR3: CASSRQGTAYEQYF. The CDR3 DNA follows: TGTGCCAGCAGTCGACAGGGGACCGCATACGAGCAGTACTTC.